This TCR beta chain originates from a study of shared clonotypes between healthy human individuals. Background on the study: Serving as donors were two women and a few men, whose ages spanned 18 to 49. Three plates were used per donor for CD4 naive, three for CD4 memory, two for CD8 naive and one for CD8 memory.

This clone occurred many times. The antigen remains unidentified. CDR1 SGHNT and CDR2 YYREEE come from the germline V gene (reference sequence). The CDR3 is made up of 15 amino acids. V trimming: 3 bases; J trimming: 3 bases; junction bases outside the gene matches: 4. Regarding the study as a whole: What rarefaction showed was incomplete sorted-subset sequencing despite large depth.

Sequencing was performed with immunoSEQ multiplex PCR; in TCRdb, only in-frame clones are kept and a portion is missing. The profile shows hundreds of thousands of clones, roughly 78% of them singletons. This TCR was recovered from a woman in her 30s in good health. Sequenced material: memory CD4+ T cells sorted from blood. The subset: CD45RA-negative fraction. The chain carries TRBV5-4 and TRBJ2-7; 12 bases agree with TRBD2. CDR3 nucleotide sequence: TGTGCCAGCAGCTCGGGACTAGCGGGCCTCTACGAGCAGTACTTC. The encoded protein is CASSSGLAGLYEQYF.